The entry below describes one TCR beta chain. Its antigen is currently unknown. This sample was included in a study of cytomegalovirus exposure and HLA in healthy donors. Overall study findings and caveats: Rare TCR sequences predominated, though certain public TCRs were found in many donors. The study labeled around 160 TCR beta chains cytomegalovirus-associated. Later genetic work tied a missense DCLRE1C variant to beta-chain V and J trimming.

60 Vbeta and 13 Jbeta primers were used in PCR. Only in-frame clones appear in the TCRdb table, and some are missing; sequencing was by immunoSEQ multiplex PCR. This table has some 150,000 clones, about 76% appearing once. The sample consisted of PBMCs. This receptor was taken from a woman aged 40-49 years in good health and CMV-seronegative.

The CDR3 DNA follows: TGTGCCAGCAGGAAAGGGACAGGGCCAAATTCACCCCTCCACTTT. As protein: CASRKGTGPNSPLHF. The chain couples TRBV25-1 to TRBJ1-6; 9 nucleotides align to TRBD1. J was trimmed by 7 bases and V by 6 bases; bases with no gene match: 7. CDR3 length equals 15 residues. CDR1 and CDR2 (germline): MGHDK, SYGVNS.